The clone carrying this TCR beta chain was seen a few times. What it recognizes is unknown. These data are taken from a study of T-cell reconstitution after alpha-beta-depleted transplantation in children. For TCRbeta, the library was prepared with unique molecular identifiers. From the PCR reads, TCRdb called clonotypes with MiXCR, one entry per CDR3 protein. The sample has about 640,000 distinct CDR3 sequences, 10% to 15% seen once. Study-level findings and limits: Reportedly, roughly two months post-transplant, alpha-beta T cells arose from several hundred expanded graft clones. Hyperexpanded clones declined; after one year, newly produced T cells mostly supplied diversity. The high TCRbeta diversity at day 60 in some patients came from surviving recipient T cells and thymic progenitors.

The CDR3 spans 15 residues. V shed 6 bases and J shed 4 bases, with 16 bases lying between them. Germline assignment: CDR1 KGHSH and CDR2 LQKENI. V gene TRBV18 combines with J gene TRBJ2-1; D possibly corresponds to TRBD2 (6 bases). Sequencing was performed on PBMCs, mostly from graft donor cells, taken 360 days after TCRalphabeta/CD19-depleted stem cell transplant. The receptor comes from a male patient aged 10 to 17 who had a stem cell transplant for acute myeloid leukemia, so the T cells may come from the graft donor. CDR3 protein: CASSESGLWYNEQFF. The CDR3 DNA is TGTGCCAGCTCGGAATCGGGACTCTGGTACAATGAGCAGTTCTTC.